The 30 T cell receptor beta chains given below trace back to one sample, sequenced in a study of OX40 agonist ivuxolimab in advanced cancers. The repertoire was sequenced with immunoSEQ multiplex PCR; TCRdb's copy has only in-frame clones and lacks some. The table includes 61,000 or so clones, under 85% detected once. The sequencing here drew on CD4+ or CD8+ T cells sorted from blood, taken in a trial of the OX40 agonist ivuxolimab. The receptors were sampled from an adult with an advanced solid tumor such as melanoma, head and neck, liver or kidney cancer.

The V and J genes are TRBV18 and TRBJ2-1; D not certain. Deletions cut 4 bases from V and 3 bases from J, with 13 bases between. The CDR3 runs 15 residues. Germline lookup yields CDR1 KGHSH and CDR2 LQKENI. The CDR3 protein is CASSLDRGRYNEQFF. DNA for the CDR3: TGTGCCAGCTCACTAGACCGCGGCCGCTACAATGAGCAGTTCTTC.

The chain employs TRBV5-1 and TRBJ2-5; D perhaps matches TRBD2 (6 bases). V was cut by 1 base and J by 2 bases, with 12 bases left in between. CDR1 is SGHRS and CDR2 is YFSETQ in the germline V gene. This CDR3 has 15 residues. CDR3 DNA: TGCGCCAGCAGCTTGATTCCCGGGGGACAAGAGACCCAGTACTTC. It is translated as CASSLIPGGQETQYF.

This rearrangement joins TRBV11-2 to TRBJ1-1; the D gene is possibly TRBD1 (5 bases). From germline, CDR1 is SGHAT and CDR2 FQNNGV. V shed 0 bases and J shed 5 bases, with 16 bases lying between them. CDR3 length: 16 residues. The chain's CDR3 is CASSLEGLGYPTEAFF. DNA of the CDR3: TGTGCCAGCAGCTTAGAGGGGCTGGGGTACCCTACTGAAGCTTTCTTT.

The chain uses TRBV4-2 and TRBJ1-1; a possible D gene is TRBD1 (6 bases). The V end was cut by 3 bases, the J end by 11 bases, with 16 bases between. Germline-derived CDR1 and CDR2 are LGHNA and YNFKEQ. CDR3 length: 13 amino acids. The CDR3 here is CASSHPQGPGAFF. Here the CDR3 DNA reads TGTGCCAGCAGCCACCCACAGGGCCCTGGGGCTTTCTTT.

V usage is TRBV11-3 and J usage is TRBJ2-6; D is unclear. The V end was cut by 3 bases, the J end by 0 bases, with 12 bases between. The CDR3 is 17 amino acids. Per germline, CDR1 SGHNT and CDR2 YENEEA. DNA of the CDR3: TGTGCCAGCAGCTTGCGAACTGGAAGCTCTGGGGCCAACGTCCTGACTTTC. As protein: CASSLRTGSSGANVLTF.

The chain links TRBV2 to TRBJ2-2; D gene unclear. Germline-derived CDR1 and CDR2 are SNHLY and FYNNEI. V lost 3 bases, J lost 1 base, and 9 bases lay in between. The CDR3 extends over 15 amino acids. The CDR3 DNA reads TGTGCCAGCAGTGAGATCGAACAGAACACCGGGGAGCTGTTTTTT. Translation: CASSEIEQNTGELFF.

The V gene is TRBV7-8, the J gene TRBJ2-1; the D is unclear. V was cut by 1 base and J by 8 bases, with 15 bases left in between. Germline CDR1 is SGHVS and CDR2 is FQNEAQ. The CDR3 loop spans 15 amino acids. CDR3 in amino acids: CASSLVVPPTYEQFF. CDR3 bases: TGTGCCAGCAGCTTAGTAGTACCGCCTACATATGAGCAGTTCTTC. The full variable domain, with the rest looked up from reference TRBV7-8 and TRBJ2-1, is GAGVSQSPRYKVAKRGQDVALRCDPISGHVSLFWYQQALGQGPEFLTYFQNEAQLDKSGLPSDRFFAERPEGSVSTLKIQRTQQEDSAVYLCASSLVVPPTYEQFFGPGTRLTVL.

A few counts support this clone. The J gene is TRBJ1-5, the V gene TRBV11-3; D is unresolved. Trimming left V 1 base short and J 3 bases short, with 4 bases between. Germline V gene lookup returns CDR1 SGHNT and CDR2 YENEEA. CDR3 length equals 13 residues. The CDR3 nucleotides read TGTGCCAGCAGCTTAGGGTACAATCAGCCCCAGCATTTT. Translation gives CASSLGYNQPQHF. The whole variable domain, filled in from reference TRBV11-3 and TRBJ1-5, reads EAGVVQSPRYKIIEKKQPVAFWCNPISGHNTLYWYLQNLGQGPELLIRYENEEAVDDSQLPKDRFSAERLKGVDSTLKIQPAELGDSAVYLCASSLGYNQPQHFGDGTRLSIL.

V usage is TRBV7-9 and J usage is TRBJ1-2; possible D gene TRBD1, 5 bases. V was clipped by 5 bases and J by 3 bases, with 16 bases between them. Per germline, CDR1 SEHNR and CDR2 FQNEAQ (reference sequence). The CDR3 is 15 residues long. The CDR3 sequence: CASSSGGQGDYGYTF. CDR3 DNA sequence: TGTGCCAGCAGCAGCGGTGGGCAAGGGGACTATGGCTACACCTTC.

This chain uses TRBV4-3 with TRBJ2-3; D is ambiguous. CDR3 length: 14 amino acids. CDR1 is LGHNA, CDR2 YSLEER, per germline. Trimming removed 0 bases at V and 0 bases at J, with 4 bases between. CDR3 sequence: CASSQEVSTDTQYF. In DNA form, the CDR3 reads TGCGCCAGCAGCCAAGAGGTTAGCACAGATACGCAGTATTTT.

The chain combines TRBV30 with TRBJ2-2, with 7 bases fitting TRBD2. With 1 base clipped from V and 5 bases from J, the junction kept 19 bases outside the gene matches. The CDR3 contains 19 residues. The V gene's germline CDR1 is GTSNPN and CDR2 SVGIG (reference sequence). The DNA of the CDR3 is TGTGCCTGGAGTGCCAAAACTCAAGGGACCTGGGGGGGAACCGGGGAGCTGTTTTTT. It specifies CAWSAKTQGTWGGTGELFF.

The CDR3 nucleotides read TGTGCCAGCAGTTACGCCCCCCGGGGGGGGACTGAAGCTTTCTTT. This gives the protein CASSYAPRGGTEAFF. The chain combines TRBV6-5 with TRBJ1-1, with D possibly TRBD1 on 5 matching bases. The CDR3 is 15 residues long. The germline V and J ends were trimmed by 2 bases and 5 bases, with 15 bases remaining between them. Germline V gene lookup returns CDR1 MNHEY and CDR2 SVGAGI.

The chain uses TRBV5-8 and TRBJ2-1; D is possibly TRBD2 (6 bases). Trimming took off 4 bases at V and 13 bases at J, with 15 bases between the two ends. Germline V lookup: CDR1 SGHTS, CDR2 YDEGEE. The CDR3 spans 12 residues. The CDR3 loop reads CASSLVAASQFF. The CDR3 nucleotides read TGTGCCAGCAGCCTGGTAGCGGCTAGCCAGTTCTTC.

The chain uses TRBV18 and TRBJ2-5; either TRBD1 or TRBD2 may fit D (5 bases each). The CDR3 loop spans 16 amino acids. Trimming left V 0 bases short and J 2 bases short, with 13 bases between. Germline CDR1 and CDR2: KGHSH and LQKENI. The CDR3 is CASSPPVRGTQETQYF. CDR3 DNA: TGTGCCAGCTCACCACCGGTACGGGGCACTCAAGAGACCCAGTACTTC. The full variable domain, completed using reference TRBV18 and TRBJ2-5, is NAGVMQNPRHLVRRRGQEARLRCSPMKGHSHVYWYRQLPEEGLKFMVYLQKENIIDESGMPKERFSAEFPKEGPSILRIQQVVRGDSAAYFCASSPPVRGTQETQYFGPGTRLLVL.

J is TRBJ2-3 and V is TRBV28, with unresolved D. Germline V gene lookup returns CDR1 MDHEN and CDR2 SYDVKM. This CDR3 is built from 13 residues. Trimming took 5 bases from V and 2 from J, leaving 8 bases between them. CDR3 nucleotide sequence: TGTGCCAGCAGTGTGGACGACACAGATACGCAGTATTTT. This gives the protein CASSVDDTDTQYF.

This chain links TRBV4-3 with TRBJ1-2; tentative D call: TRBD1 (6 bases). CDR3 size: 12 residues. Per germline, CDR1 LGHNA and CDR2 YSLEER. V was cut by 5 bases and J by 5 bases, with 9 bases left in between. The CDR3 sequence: CASSGQRYGYTF. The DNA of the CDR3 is TGCGCCAGCAGCGGACAGAGATATGGCTACACCTTC.

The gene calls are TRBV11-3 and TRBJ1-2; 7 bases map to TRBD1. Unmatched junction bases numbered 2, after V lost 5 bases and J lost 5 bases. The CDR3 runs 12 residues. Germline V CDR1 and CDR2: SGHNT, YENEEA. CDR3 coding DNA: TGTGCCAGCAGCCAGGGGGAATATGGCTACACCTTC. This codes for CASSQGEYGYTF.

Here the CDR3 DNA reads TGCGCCAGCAGCCCTGGCACAGGGGTTTATACCGGGGAGCTGTTTTTT. This gives the protein CASSPGTGVYTGELFF. The rearrangement links TRBV5-1 to TRBJ2-2; 7 bases agree with TRBD1. This CDR3 comprises 16 residues. The trim removed 4 bases at V and 5 bases at J, leaving 11 bases unmatched. CDR1 and CDR2 from the germline V gene are SGHRS and YFSETQ. The whole variable domain, filled in from reference TRBV5-1 and TRBJ2-2, reads KAGVTQTPRYLIKTRGQQVTLSCSPISGHRSVSWYQQTPGQGLQFLFEYFSETQRNKGNFPGRFSGRQFSNSRSEMNVSTLELGDSALYLCASSPGTGVYTGELFFGEGSRLTVL.

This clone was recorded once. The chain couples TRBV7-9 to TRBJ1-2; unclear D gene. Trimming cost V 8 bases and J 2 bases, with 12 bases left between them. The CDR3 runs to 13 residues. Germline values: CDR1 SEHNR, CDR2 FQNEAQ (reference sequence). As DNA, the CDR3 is TGTGCCAGCGCTTCAGAGGAAAACTATGGCTACACCTTC. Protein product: CASASEENYGYTF.

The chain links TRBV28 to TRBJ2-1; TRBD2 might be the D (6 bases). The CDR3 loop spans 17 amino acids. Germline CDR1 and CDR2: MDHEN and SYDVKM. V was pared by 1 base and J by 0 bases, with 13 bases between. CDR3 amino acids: CASSLSGGASSYNEQFF. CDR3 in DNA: TGTGCCAGCAGTTTATCGGGCGGGGCGAGCTCCTACAATGAGCAGTTCTTC.

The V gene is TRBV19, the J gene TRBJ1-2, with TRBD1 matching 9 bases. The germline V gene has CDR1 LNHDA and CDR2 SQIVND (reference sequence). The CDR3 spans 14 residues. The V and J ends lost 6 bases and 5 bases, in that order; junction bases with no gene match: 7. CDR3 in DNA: TGTGCCAGTAGGACCGGGACAGGGAATTATGGCTACACCTTC. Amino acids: CASRTGTGNYGYTF.

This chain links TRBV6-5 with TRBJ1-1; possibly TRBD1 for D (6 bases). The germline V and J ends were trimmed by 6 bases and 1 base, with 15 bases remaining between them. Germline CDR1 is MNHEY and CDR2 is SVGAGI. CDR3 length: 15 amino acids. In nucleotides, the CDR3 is TGTGCCAGCAGCTCGGGACACTCGGCGAACACTGAAGCTTTCTTT. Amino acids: CASSSGHSANTEAFF.

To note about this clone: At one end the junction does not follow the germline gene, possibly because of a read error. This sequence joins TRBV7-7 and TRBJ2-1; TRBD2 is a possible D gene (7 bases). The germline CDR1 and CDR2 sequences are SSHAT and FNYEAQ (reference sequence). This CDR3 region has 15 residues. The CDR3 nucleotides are TGTGCTAGCAGCTTAGAGGGCGGGGGCCTCAATGAGCAGTTCTTC. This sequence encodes CASSLEGGGLNEQFF.

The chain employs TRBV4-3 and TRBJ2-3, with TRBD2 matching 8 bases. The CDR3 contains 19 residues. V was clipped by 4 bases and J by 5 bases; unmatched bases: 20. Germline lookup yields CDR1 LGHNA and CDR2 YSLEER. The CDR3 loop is CASSPTLYWPGGPQDTQYF. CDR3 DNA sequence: TGCGCCAGCAGCCCTACCCTTTATTGGCCGGGGGGGCCGCAAGATACGCAGTATTTT.

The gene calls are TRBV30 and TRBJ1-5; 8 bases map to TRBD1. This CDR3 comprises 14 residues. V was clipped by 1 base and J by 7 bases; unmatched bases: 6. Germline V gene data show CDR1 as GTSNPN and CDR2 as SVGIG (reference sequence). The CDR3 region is CAWSATGGGQPQHF. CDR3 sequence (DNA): TGTGCCTGGAGTGCAACAGGGGGAGGGCAGCCCCAGCATTTT.

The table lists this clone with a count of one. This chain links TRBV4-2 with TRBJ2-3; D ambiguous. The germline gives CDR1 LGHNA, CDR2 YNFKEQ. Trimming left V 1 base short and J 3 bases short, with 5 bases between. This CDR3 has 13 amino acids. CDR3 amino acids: CASSQVKTDTQYF. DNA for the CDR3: TGTGCCAGCAGCCAAGTCAAAACAGATACGCAGTATTTT.

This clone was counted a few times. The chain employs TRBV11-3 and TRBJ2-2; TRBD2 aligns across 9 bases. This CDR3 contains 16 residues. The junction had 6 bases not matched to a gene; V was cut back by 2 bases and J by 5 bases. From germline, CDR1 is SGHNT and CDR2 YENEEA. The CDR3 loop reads CASSLLTLAGTGELFF. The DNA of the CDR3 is TGTGCCAGCAGCTTATTAACACTAGCGGGTACCGGGGAGCTGTTTTTT.

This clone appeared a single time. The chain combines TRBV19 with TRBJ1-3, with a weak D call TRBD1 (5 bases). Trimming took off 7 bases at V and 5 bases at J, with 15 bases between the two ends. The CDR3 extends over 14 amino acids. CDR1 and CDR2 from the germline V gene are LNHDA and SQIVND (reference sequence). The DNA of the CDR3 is TGTGCCAGTAATCAGCGGGGACCCCGAAACACCATATATTTT. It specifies CASNQRGPRNTIYF.

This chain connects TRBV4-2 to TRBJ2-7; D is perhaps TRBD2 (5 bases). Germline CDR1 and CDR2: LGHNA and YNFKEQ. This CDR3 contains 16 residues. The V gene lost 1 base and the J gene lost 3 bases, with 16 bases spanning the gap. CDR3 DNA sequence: TGTGCCAGCAGCCAAGGAAGCGGAGTTGGGATCTACGAGCAGTACTTC. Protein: CASSQGSGVGIYEQYF.

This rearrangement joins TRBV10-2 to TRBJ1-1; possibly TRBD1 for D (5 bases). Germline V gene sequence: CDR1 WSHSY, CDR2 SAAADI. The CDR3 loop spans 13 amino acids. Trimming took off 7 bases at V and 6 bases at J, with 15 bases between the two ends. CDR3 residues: CASNPRQGAEAFF. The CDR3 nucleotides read TGCGCCAGCAATCCCCGGCAGGGAGCTGAAGCTTTCTTT.